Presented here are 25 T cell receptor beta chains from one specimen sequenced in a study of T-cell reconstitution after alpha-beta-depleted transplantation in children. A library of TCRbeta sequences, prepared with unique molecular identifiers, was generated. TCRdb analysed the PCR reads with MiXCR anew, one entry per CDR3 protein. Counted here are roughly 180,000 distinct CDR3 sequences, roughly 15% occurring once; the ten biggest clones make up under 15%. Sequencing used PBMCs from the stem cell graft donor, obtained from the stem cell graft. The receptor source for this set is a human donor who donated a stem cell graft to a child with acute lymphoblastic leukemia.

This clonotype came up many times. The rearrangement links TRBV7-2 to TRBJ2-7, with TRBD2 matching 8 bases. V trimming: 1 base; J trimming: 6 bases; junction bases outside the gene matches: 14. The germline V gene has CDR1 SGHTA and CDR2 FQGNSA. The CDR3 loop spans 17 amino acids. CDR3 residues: CASSLVFTGAGGGEQYF. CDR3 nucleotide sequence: TGTGCCAGCAGCTTAGTATTCACCGGGGCGGGAGGTGGCGAGCAGTACTTC.

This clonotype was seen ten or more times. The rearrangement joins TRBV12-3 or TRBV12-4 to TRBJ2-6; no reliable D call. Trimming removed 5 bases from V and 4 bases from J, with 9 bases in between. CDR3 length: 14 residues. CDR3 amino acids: CASSLFQGANVLTF. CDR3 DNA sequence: TGTGCCAGCAGTCTCTTTCAGGGGGCCAACGTCCTGACTTTC.

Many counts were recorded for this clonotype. The CDR3 coding sequence is TGTGCCAGCAGTTCCCGACTTTACGAGCAGTACTTC. It codes for CASSSRLYEQYF. V is TRBV12-3 or TRBV12-4 and J is TRBJ2-7; D is uncertain. The V end was cut by 4 bases, the J end by 4 bases, with 8 bases between. The CDR3 length is 12 residues.

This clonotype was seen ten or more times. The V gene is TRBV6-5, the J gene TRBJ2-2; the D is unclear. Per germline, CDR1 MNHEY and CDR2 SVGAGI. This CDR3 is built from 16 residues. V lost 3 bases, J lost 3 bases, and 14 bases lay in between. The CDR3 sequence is CASSYIDERDTGELFF. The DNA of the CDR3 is TGTGCCAGCAGTTATATAGACGAGAGAGACACCGGGGAGCTGTTTTTT.

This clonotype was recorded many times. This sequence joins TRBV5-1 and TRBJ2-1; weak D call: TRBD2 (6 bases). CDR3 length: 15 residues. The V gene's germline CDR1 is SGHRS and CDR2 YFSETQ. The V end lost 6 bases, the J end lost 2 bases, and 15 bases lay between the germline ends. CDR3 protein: CASTREVGAYNEQFF. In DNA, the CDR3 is TGCGCCAGCACCAGGGAGGTCGGGGCCTACAATGAGCAGTTCTTC.

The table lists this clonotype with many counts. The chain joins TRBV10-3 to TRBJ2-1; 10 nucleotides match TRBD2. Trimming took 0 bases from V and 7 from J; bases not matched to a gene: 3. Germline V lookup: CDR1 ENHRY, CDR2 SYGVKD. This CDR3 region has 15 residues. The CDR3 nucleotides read TGTGCCATCAGTGAGTCCCAGACTAGCGGGAATGAGCAGTTCTTC. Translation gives CAISESQTSGNEQFF.

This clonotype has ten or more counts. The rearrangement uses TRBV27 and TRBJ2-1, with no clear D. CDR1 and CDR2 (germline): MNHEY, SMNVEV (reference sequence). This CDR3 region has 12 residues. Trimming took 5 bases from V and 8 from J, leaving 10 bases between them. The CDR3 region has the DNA TGTGCCAGCAGTCCAGCTAACGATGAGCAGTTCTTC. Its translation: CASSPANDEQFF.

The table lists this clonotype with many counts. The CDR3 spells CASSDRGGRSNEQFF. In nucleotides, the CDR3 is TGCGCCAGCAGTGATAGGGGCGGGAGGTCCAATGAGCAGTTCTTC. The V gene is TRBV10-2, the J gene TRBJ2-1; TRBD2 aligns across 8 bases. The germline V gene has CDR1 WSHSY and CDR2 SAAADI. After removal of 3 bases from V and 6 bases from J, the junction contained 7 bases not matched to a gene. The CDR3 length is 15 residues.

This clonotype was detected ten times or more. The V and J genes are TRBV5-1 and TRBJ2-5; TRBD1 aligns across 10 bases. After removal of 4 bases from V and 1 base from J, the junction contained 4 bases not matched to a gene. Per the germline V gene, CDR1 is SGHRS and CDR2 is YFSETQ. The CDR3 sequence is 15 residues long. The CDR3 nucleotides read TGCGCCAGCAGCATAGGGACAGGGGTCCAAGAGACCCAGTACTTC. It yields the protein CASSIGTGVQETQYF.

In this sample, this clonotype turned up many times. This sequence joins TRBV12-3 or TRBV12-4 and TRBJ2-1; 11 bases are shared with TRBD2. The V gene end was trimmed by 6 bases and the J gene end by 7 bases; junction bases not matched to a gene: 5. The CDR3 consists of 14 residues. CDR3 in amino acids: CASRAGLAANEQFF. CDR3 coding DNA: TGTGCCAGCAGGGCGGGACTAGCGGCTAATGAGCAGTTCTTC.

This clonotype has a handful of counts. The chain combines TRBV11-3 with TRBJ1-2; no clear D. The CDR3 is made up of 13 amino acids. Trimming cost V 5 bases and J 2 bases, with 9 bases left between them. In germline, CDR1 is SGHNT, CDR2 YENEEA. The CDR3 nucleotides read TGTGCCAGCAGCGGGAGACGGAACTATGGCTACACCTTC. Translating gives CASSGRRNYGYTF.

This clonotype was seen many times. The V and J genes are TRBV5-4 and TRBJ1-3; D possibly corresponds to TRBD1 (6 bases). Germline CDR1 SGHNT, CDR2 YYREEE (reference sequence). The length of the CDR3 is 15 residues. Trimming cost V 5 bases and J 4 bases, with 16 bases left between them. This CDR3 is CASSSDSARGNTIYF. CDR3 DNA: TGTGCCAGCAGTTCGGACAGTGCGAGGGGAAACACCATATATTTT.

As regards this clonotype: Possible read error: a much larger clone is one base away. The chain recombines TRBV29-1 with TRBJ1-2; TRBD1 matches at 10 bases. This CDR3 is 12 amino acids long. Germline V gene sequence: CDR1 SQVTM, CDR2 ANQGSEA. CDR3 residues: CCVGGQGFGYTF. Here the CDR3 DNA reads TGCTGCGTTGGGGGACAGGGGTTCGGCTACACCTTC.

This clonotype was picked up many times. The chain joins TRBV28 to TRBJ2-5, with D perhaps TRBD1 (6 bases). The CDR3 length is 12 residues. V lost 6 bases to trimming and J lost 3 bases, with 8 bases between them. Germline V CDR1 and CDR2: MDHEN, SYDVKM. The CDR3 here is CASRHREETQYF. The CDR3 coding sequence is TGTGCCAGCAGACACAGGGAAGAGACCCAGTACTTC.

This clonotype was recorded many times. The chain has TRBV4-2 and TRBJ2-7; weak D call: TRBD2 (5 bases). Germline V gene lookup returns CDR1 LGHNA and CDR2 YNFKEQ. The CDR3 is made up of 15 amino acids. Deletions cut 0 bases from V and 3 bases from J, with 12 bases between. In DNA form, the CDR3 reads TGTGCCAGCAGCCAAGAGGAGAGGGAGAGCTACGAGCAGTACTTC. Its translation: CASSQEERESYEQYF.

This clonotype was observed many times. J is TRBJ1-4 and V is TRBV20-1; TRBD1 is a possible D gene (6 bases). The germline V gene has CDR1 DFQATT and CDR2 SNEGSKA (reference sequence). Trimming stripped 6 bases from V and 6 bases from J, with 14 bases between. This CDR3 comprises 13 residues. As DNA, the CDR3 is TGCAGTGCCGACACAGGGTTTGATGAAAAACTGTTTTTT. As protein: CSADTGFDEKLFF.

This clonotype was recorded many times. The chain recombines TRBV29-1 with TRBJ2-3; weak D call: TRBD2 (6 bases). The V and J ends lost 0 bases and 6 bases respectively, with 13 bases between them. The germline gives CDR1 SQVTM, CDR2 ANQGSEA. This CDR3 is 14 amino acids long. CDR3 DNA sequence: TGCAGCGTTGAAGAGAGGAGGGCGGTGGATACGCAGTATTTT. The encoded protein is CSVEERRAVDTQYF.

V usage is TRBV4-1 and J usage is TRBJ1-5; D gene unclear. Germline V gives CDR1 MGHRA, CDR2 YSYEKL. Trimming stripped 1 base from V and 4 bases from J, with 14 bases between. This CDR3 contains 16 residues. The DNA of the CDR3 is TGCGCCAGCAGCCAAGTGGGTCGAGGGTTTAATCAGCCCCAGCATTTT. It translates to CASSQVGRGFNQPQHF.

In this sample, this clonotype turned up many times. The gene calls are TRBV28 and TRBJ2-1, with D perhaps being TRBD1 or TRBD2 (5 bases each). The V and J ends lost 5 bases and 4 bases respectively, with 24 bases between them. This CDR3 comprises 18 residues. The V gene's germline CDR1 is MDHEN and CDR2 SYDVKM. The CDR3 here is CASSQPGTSNYHYNEQFF. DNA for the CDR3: TGTGCCAGCAGTCAACCCGGGACCTCGAACTATCATTACAATGAGCAGTTCTTC.

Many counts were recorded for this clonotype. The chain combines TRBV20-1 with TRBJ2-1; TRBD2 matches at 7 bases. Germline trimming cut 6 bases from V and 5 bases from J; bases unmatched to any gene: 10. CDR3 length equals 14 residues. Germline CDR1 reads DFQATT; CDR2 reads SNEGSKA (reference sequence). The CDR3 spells CSAASLADHNEQFF. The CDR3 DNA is TGCAGTGCAGCGAGTCTAGCGGACCACAATGAGCAGTTCTTC.

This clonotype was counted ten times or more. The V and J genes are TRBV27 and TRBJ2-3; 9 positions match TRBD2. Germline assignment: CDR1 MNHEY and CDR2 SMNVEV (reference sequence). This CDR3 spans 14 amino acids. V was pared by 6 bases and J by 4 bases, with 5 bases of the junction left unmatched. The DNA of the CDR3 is TGTGCCAGCAGCTTTGGGACTAGCCCAGATACGCAGTATTTT. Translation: CASSFGTSPDTQYF.

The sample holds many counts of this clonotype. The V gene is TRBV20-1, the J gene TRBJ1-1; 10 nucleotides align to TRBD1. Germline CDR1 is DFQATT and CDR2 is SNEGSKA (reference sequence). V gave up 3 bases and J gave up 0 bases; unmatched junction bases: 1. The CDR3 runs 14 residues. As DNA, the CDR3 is TGCAGTGCTAGGACAGGGGGCGTGAACACTGAAGCTTTCTTT. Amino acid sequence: CSARTGGVNTEAFF.

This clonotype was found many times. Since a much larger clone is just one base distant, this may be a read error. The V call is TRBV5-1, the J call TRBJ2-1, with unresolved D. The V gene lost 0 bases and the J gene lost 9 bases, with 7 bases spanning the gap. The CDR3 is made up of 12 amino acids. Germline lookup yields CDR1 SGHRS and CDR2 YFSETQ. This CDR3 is CASSLEGTEQFF. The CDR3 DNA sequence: TGCGCCAGCAGCTTGGAGGGCACTGAGCAGTTCTTC.

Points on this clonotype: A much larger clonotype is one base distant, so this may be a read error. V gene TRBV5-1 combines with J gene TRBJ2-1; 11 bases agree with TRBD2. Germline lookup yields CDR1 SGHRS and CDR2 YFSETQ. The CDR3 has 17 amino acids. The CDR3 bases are TGCGCCAGCACCTTGGGGGGACTAGCGGCCCCCAAGAATGAGCAGTTCTTC. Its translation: CASTLGGLAAPKNEQFF.

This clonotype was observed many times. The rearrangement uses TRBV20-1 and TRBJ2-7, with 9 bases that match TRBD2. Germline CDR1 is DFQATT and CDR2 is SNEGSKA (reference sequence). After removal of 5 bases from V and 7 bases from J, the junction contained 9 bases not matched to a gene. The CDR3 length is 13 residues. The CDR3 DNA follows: TGCAGTGCTCTTAGCGGGAGTTCGATTGAGCAGTACTTC. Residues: CSALSGSSIEQYF.